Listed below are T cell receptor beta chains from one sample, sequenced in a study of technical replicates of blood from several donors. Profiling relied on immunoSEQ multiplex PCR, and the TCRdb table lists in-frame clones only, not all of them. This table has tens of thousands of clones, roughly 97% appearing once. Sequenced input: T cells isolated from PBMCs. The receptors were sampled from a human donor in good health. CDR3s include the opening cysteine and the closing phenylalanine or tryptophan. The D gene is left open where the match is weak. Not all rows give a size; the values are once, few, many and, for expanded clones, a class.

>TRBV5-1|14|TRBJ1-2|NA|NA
CASSPPLQSEIRRF
TGCGCCAGCAGCCCGCCGCTTCAGAGCGAAATCCGACGCTTC
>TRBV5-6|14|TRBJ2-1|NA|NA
CASSLVAGLNEQFF
TGTGCCAGCAGCTTGGTGGCAGGGCTTAATGAGCAGTTCTTC
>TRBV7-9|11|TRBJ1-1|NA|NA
CASSQVREAFF
TGTGCCAGCAGCCAAGTCAGGGAAGCTTTCTTT
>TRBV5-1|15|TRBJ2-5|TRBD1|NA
CASSTTGTGQETQYF
TGCGCCAGCAGCACTACCGGGACAGGCCAAGAGACCCAGTACTTC
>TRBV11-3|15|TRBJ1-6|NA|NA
CASILPTGDNSPLHF
TGTGCCAGCATCCTCCCGACAGGTGATAATTCACCCCTCCACTTT
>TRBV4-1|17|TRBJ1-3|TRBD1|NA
CASSQDPRQGILNTIYF
TGCGCCAGCAGCCAAGATCCCCGACAGGGTATATTAAACACCATATATTTT
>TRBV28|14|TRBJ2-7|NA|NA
CASSFVQGGYEQYF
TGTGCCAGCAGTTTTGTCCAGGGAGGCTACGAGCAGTACTTC
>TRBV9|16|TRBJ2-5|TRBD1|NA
CASSVAGTGGGETQYF
TGTGCCAGCAGCGTCGCAGGGACAGGGGGCGGGGAGACCCAGTACTTC
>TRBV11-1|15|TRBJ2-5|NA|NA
CASSYSRGPGETQYF
TGTGCCAGCAGTTATAGCAGGGGCCCTGGGGAGACCCAGTACTTC
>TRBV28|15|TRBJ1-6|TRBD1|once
CASSLGTGGNSPLHF
TGTGCCAGCAGTTTAGGGACAGGGGGTAATTCACCCCTCCACTTT
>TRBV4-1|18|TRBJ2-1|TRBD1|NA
CASSQEQGARGSYNEQFF
TGCGCCAGCAGCCAAGAACAGGGGGCGCGAGGCTCCTACAATGAGCAGTTCTTC
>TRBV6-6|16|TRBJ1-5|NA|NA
CASSPSGGWGNQPQHF
TGTGCCAGCAGTCCCTCGGGAGGTTGGGGCAATCAGCCCCAGCATTTT
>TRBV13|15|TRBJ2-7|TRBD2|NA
CASKRAGDTPYEQYF
TGTGCCAGCAAAAGAGCGGGGGACACTCCCTACGAGCAGTACTTC
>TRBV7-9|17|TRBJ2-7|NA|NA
CASSSPKSWTDTYEQYF
TGTGCCAGCAGCTCGCCAAAATCCTGGACAGACACCTACGAGCAGTACTTC
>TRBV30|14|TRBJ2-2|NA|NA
CAWSWPGSTGELFF
TGTGCCTGGAGCTGGCCCGGGAGCACCGGGGAGCTGTTTTTT
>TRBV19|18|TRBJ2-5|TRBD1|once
CASSLNLPGTGFLETQYF
TGTGCCAGTAGTTTAAACCTTCCCGGGACAGGGTTTTTAGAGACCCAGTACTTC
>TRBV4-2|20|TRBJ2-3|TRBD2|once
CASSQDPRLAGFSSTDTQYF
TGTGCCAGCAGCCAAGATCCTAGACTAGCGGGATTCTCTAGCACAGATACGCAGTATTTT
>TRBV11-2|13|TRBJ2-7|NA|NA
CASSSIDRYEQYF
TGTGCCAGCAGCTCTATTGACAGATACGAGCAGTACTTC
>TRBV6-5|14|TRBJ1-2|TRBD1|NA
CASSYATGNYGYTF
TGTGCCAGCAGTTACGCGACAGGGAACTATGGCTACACCTTC
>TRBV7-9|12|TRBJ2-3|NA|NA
CASSPGSDTQYF
TGTGCCAGCAGCCCAGGATCGGATACGCAGTATTTT
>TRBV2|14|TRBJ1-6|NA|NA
CASPSVNSNSPLHF
TGTGCCAGCCCTTCCGTTAACAGTAATTCACCCCTCCACTTT
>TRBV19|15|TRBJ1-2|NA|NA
CASSLQEYDSYGYTF
TGTGCCAGTAGTTTACAGGAGTACGACTCCTATGGCTACACCTTC
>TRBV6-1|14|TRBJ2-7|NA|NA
CASSRPHQSYEQYF
TGTGCCAGCAGTCGCCCACACCAATCCTACGAGCAGTACTTC
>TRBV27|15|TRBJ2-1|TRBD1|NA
CASSNRQGALFGQFF
TGTGCCAGCAGTAATCGGCAGGGGGCTTTGTTCGGGCAGTTCTTC
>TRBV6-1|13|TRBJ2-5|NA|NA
CARPQGNQETQYF
TGTGCCAGGCCCCAGGGGAACCAAGAGACCCAGTACTTC
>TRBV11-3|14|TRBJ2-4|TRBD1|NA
CASSLGQGTNIQYF
TGTGCCAGCAGCTTAGGACAGGGTACGAACATTCAGTACTTC
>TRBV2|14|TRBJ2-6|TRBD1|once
CASSPRQGVNVLTF
TGTGCCAGCAGCCCTAGACAGGGGGTCAACGTCCTGACTTTC
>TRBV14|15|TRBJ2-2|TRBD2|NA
CASSRSGGNTGELFF
TGTGCCAGCAGCAGGAGCGGGGGTAACACCGGGGAGCTGTTTTTT
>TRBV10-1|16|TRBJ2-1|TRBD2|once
CASSAPSGKAYNEQFF
TGCGCCAGCAGTGCACCCAGCGGGAAAGCCTACAATGAGCAGTTCTTC
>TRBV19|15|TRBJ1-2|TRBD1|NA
CASSIVQGADYGYTF
TGTGCCAGTAGTATAGTCCAGGGGGCGGACTATGGCTACACCTTC
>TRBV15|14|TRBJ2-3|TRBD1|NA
CATSEDRGTDTQYF
TGTGCCACCAGCGAGGACAGGGGGACAGATACGCAGTATTTT
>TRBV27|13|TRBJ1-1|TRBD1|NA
CASSLSTGGAAFF
TGTGCCAGCAGTTTATCAACAGGGGGGGCGGCTTTCTTT
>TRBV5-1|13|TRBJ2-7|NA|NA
CASSLVPSTAQYF
TGCGCCAGCAGCTTGGTCCCCTCTACTGCGCAGTACTTC
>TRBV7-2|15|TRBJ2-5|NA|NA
CASSFLAGGRETQYF
TGTGCCAGCAGCTTCTTAGCTGGAGGCCGGGAGACCCAGTACTTC
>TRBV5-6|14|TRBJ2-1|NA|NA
CASSLAGILNEQFF
TGTGCCAGCAGCCTGGCGGGGATACTGAATGAGCAGTTCTTC
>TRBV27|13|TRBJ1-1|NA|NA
CASSLFRNTEAFF
TGTGCCAGCAGTTTGTTTAGGAACACTGAAGCTTTCTTT
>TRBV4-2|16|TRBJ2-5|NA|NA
CASSQPEGPFGGTQYF
TGTGCCAGCAGCCAGCCGGAGGGTCCTTTCGGGGGGACCCAGTACTTC
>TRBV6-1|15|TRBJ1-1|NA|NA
CASSEVGGVNTEAFF
TGTGCCAGCAGTGAAGTAGGCGGAGTGAACACTGAAGCTTTCTTT
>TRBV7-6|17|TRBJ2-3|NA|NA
CASSPKGGGDFTDTQYF
TGTGCCAGCAGCCCCAAAGGGGGGGGCGATTTCACAGATACGCAGTATTTT
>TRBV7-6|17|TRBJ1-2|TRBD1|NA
CASLREKDRAQNYGYTF
TGTGCCAGCCTCCGGGAAAAGGACAGGGCCCAAAACTATGGCTACACCTTC
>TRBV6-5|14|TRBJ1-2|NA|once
CASSKGHAGYGYTF
TGTGCCAGCAGTAAGGGACATGCAGGCTATGGCTACACCTTC
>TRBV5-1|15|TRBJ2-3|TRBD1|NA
CASSRDSPSTDTQYF
TGCGCCAGCAGCAGGGACAGCCCTAGCACAGATACGCAGTATTTT
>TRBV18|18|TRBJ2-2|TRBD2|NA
CASSPSVGLASNTGELFF
TGTGCCAGCTCACCAAGTGTCGGACTAGCGAGCAACACCGGGGAGCTGTTTTTT
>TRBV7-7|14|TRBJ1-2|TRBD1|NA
CASRPRGQRDGYTF
TGTGCTAGCAGACCTAGGGGGCAAAGAGATGGCTACACCTTC
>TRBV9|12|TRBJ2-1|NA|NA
CASSVVGGEQFF
TGTGCCAGCAGCGTGGTCGGGGGTGAGCAGTTCTTC
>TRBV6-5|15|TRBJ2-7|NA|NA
CASSYWAGESSEQYF
TGTGCCAGCAGTTACTGGGCAGGGGAGTCTAGCGAGCAGTACTTC
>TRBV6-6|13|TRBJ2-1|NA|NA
CASTRGWDNEQFF
TGTGCCAGCACTCGGGGTTGGGACAATGAGCAGTTCTTC
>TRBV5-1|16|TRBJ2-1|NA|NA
CASSLLPGVSHNEQFF
TGCGCCAGCAGCTTGTTGCCGGGAGTTTCCCACAATGAGCAGTTCTTC
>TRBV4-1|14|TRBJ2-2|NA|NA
CASTSWPNTGELFF
TGCGCCAGCACTAGTTGGCCGAACACCGGGGAGCTGTTTTTT
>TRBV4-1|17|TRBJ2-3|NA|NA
CASSQSTFQSFVDTQYF
TGCGCCAGCAGCCAATCAACATTTCAATCGTTCGTTGATACGCAGTATTTT
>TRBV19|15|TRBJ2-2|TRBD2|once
CATRIAGEGTGELFF
TGTGCCACCCGGATCGCGGGGGAGGGCACCGGGGAGCTGTTTTTT
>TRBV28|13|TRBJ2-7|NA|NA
CASRSSQGHEQYF
TGTGCCAGCAGATCTAGTCAGGGCCACGAGCAGTACTTC
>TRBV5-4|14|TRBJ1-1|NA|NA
CASSASQSNTEAFF
TGTGCCAGCAGCGCAAGTCAGTCGAACACTGAAGCTTTCTTT
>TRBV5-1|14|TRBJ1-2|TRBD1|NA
CASSPGQINYGYTF
TGCGCCAGCAGCCCGGGACAGATTAACTATGGCTACACCTTC
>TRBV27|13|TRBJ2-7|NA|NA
CASSPHDIYEQYF
TGTGCCAGCAGTCCACATGATATCTACGAGCAGTACTTC